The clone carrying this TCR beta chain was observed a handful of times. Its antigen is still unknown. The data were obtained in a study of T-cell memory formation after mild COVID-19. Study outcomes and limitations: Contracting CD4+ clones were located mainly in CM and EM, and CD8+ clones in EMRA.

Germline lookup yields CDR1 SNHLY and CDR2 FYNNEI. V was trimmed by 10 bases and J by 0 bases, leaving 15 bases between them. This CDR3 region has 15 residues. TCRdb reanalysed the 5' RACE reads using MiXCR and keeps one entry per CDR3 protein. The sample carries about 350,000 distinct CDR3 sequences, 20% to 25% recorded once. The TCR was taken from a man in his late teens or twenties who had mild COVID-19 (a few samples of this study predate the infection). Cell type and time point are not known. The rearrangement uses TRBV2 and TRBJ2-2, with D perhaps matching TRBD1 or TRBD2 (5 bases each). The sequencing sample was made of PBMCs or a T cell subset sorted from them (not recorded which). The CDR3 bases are TGTGCCATTCGGACCGGGGACGCGAACACCGGGGAGCTGTTTTTT. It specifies CAIRTGDANTGELFF. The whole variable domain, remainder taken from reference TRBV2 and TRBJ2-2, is EPEVTQTPSHQVTQMGQEVILRCVPISNHLYFYWYRQILGQKVEFLVSFYNNEISEKSEIFDDQFSVERPDGSNFTLKIRSTKLEDSAMYFCAIRTGDANTGELFFGEGSRLTVL.